This TCR beta chain was captured in a study of CD8+ T cells in alopecia areata. Study overall: Each day, treated patients took oral tofacitinib twice, at 5 to 10 mg per dose. A 6-month period off drug followed tofacitinib, which lasted 6 to 18 months.

Reverse transcription of extracted RNA yielded cDNA, which provided the sequencing template. The table came from immunoSEQ multiplex PCR; TCRdb's copy has only in-frame clones and leaves some out. The repertoire holds 150,000 or so clones, with approximately 45% as singletons. Study-level results: Clonality was higher in lesional than normal scalp, especially in alopecia totalis/universalis.

The CDR3 runs to 14 residues. Looked up from germline, CDR1 is SGDLS and CDR2 is YYNGEE. Trimming took off 3 bases at V and 6 bases at J, with 12 bases between the two ends. Note on this clone: Its antigen remains unidentified.

The chain employs TRBV9 and TRBJ2-2; D remains ambiguous. The sequencing input was CD4+ T cells sorted from blood. This TCR came from a human donor with alopecia areata. The CDR3: CASSGHLVPGELFF. The CDR3 bases are TGTGCCAGCAGCGGCCACTTGGTCCCCGGGGAGCTGTTTTTT. The full variable domain, in which reference TRBV9 and TRBJ2-2 provide the parts outside the CDR3, is DSGVTQTPKHLITATGQRVTLRCSPRSGDLSVYWYQQSLDQGLQFLIQYYNGEERAKGNILERFSAQQFPDLHSELNLSSLELGDSALYFCASSGHLVPGELFFGEGSRLTVL.